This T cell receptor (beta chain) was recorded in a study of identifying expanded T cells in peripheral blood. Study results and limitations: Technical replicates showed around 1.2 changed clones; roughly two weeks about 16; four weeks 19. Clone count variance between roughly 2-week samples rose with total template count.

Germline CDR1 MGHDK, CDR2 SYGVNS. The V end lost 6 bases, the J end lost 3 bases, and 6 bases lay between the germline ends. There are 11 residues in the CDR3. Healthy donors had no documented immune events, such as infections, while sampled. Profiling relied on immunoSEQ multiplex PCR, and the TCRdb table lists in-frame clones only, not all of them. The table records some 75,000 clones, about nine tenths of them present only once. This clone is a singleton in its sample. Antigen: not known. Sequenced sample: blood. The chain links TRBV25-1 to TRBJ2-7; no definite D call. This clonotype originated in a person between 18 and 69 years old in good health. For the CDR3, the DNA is TGTGCCAGCAGGAACAACTACGAGCAGTACTTC. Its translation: CASRNNYEQYF.